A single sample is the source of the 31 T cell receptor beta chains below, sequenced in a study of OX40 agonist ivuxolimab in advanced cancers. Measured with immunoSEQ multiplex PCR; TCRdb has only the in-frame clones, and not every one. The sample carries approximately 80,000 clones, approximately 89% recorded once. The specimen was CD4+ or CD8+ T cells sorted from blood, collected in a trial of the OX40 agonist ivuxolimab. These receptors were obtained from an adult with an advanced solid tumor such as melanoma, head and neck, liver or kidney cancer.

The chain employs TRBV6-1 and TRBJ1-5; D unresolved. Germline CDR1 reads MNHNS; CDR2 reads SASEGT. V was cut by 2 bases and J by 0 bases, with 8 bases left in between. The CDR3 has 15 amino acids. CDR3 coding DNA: TGTGCCAGCAGTGAAAAGTCCGGTAGCAATCAGCCCCAGCATTTT. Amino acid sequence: CASSEKSGSNQPQHF.

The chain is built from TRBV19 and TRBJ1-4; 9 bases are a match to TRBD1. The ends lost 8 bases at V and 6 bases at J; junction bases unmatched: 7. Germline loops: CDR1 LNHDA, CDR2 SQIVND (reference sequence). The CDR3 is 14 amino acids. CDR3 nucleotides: TGTGCCAGTGGACGGACAGGGGCGGATGAAAAACTGTTTTTT. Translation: CASGRTGADEKLFF.

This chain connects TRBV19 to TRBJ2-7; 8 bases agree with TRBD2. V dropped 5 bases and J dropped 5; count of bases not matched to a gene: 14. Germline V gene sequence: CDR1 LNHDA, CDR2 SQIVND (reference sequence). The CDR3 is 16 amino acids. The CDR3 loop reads CASSVRGGSKWDEQYF. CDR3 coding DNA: TGTGCCAGTAGTGTACGCGGGGGGAGTAAATGGGACGAGCAGTACTTC.

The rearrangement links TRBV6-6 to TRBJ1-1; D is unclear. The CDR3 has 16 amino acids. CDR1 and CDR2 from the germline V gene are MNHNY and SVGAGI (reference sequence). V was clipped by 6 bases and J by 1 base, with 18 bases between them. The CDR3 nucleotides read TGTGCCAGCAGCCCAAATCCCAACCTGGGGAACACTGAAGCTTTCTTT. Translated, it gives CASSPNPNLGNTEAFF.

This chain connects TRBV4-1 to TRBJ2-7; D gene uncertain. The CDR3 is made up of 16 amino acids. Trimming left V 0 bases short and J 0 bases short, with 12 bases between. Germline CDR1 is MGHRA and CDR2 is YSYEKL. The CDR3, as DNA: TGCGCCAGCAGCCAAGAACGCCAGTCCATCTCCTACGAGCAGTACTTC. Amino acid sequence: CASSQERQSISYEQYF.

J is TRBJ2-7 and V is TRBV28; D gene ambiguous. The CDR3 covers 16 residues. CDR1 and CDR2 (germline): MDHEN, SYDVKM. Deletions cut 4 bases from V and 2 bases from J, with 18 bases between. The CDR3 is CASSSIPLTSTYEQYF. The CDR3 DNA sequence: TGTGCCAGCAGTTCTATCCCCCTTACTTCAACCTACGAGCAGTACTTC.

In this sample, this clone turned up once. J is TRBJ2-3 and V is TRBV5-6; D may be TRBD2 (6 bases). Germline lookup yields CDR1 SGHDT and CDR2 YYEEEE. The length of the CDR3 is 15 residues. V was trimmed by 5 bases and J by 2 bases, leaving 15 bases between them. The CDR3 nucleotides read TGTGCCAGCAGTGATACAGGAGGGCCCACAGATACGCAGTATTTT. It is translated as CASSDTGGPTDTQYF. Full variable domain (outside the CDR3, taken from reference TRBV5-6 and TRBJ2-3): DAGVTQSPTHLIKTRGQQVTLRCSPKSGHDTVSWYQQALGQGPQFIFQYYEEEERQRGNFPDRFSGHQFPNYSSELNVNALLLGDSALYLCASSDTGGPTDTQYFGPGTRLTVL.

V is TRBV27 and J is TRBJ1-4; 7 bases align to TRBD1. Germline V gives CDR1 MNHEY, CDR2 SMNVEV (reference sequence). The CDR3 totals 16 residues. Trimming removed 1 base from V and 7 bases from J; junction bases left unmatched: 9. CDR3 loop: CASSLLMAGGSEKLFF. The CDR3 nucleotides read TGTGCCAGCAGTTTATTAATGGCAGGGGGAAGTGAAAAACTGTTTTTT.

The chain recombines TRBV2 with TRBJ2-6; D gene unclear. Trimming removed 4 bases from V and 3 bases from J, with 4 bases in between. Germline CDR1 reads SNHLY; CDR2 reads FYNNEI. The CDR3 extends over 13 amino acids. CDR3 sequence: CASSANGANVLTF. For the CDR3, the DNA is TGTGCCAGCAGTGCGAATGGGGCCAACGTCCTGACTTTC.

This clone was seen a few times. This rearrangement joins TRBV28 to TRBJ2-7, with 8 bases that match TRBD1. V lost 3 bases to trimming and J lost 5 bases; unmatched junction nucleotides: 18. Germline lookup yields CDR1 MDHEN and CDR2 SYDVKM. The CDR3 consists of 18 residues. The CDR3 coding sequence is TGTGCCAGCAGTTTGGGAACTATAACAGGACAGGGAAGTAACGAGCAGTACTTC. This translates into CASSLGTITGQGSNEQYF.

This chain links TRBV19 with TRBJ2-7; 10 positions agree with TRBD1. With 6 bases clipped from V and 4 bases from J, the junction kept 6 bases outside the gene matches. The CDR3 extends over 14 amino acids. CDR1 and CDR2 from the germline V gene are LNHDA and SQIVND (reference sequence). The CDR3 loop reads CASSWTGGSYEQYF. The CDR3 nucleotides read TGTGCCAGTAGCTGGACAGGGGGATCATACGAGCAGTACTTC.

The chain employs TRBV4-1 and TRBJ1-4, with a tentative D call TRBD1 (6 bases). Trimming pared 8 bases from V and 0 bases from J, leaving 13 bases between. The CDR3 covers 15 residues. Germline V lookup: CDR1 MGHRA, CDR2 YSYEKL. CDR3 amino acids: CASGGGPATNEKLFF. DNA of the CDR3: TGCGCCAGCGGGGGGGGGCCTGCAACTAATGAAAAACTGTTTTTT.

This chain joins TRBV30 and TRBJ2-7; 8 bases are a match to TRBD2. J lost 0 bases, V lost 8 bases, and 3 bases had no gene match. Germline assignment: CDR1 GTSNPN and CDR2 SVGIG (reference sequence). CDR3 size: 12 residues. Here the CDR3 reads CAAGGFSYEQYF. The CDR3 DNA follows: TGTGCCGCGGGGGGTTTCTCCTACGAGCAGTACTTC.

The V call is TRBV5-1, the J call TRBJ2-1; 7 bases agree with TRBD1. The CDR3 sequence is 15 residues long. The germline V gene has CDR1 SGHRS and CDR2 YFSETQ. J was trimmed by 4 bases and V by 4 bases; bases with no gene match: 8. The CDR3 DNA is TGCGCCAGCAGCCCGCGGACAGGAGATTACAATGAGCAGTTCTTC. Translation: CASSPRTGDYNEQFF.

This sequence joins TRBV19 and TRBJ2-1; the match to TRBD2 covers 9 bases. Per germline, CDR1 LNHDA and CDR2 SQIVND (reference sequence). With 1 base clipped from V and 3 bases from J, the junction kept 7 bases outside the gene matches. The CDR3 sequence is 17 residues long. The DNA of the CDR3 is TGTGCCAGTAGTATAGCATCCCGACTAGCGGACTACAATGAGCAGTTCTTC. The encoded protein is CASSIASRLADYNEQFF.

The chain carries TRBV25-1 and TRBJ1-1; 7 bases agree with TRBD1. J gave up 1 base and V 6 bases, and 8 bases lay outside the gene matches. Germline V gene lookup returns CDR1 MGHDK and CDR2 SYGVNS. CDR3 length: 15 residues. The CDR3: CASSLDRHGNTEAFF. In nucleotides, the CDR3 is TGTGCCAGCAGCCTGGACAGGCACGGGAACACTGAAGCTTTCTTT.

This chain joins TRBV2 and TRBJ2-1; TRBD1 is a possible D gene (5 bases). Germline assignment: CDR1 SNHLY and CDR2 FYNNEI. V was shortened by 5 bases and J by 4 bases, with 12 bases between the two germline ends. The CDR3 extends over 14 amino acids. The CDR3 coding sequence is TGTGCCAGCAGTAGAGAGACAGCTTACAATGAGCAGTTCTTC. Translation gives CASSRETAYNEQFF.

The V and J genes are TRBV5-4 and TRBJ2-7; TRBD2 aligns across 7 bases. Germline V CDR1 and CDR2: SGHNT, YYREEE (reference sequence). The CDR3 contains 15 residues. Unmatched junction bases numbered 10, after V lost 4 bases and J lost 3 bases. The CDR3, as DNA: TGTGCCAGCAGCCCTAGCATTACTAGCGACTACGAGCAGTACTTC. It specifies CASSPSITSDYEQYF.

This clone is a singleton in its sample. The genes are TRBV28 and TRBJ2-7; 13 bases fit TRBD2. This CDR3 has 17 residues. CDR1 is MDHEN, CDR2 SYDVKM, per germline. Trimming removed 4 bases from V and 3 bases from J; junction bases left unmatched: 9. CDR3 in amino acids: CASSSLLAGGPFYEQYF. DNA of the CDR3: TGTGCCAGCAGTTCCCTACTAGCGGGAGGGCCCTTCTACGAGCAGTACTTC.

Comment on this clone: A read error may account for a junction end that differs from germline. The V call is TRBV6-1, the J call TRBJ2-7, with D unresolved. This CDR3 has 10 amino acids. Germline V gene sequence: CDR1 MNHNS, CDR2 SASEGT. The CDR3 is CASRDYEQYF. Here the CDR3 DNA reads TGTGCCAGCCGTGATTACGAGCAGTACTTC.

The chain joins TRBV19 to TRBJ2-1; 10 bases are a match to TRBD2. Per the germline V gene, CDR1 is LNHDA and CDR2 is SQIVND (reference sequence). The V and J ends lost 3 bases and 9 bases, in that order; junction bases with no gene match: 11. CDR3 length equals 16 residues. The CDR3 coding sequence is TGTGCCAGTAGTATGGCTAGCGGGAGAAGAGGGGGTGAGCAGTTCTTC. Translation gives CASSMASGRRGGEQFF.

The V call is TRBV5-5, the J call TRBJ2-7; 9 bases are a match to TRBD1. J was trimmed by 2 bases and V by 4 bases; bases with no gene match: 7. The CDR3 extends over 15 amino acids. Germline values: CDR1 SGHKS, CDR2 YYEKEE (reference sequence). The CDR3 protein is CASSEGQGIPYEQYF. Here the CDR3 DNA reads TGTGCCAGCAGCGAAGGACAGGGGATCCCCTACGAGCAGTACTTC.

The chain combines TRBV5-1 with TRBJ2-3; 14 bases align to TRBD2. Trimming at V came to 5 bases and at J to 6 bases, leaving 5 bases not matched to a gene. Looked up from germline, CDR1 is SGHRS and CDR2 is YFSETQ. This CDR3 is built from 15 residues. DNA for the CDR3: TGCGCCAGCAGAAGACTAGCGGGAGGGATGGATACGCAGTATTTT. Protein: CASRRLAGGMDTQYF. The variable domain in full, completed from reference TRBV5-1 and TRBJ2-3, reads KAGVTQTPRYLIKTRGQQVTLSCSPISGHRSVSWYQQTPGQGLQFLFEYFSETQRNKGNFPGRFSGRQFSNSRSEMNVSTLELGDSALYLCASRRLAGGMDTQYFGPGTRLTVL.

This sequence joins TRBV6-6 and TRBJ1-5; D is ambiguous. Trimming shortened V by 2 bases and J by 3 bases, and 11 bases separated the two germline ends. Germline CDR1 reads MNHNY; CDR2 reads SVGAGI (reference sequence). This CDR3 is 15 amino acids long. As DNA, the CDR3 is TGTGCCAGCAGTTACCCGGGCAGTAACAATCAGCCCCAGCATTTT. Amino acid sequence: CASSYPGSNNQPQHF.

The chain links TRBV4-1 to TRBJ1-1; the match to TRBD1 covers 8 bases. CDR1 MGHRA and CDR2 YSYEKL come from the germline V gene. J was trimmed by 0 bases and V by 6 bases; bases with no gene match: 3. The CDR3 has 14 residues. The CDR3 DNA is TGCGCCAGCAGAGACAGGGGCATGAACACTGAAGCTTTCTTT. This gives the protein CASRDRGMNTEAFF.

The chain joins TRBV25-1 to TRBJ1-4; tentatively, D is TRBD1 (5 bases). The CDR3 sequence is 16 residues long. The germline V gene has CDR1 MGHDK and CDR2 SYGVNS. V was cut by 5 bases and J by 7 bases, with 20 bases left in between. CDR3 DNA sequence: TGTGCCAGCAGTCCCGTCTGGGGGTACGGGAGTGAAAAACTGTTTTTT. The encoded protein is CASSPVWGYGSEKLFF.

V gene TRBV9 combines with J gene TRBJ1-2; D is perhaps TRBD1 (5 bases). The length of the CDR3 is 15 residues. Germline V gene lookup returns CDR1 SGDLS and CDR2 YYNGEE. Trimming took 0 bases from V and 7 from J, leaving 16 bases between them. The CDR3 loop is CASSVAAGMGSGYTF. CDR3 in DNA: TGTGCCAGCAGCGTAGCCGCAGGGATGGGCTCTGGCTACACCTTC.

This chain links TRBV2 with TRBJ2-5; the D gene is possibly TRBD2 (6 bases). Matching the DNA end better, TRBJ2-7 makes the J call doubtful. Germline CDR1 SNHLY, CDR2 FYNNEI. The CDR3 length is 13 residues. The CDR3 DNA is TGTGCCAGCAGGCGGGAAGCCCTCTACGAGCAGTACTTC. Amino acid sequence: CASRREALYEQYF.

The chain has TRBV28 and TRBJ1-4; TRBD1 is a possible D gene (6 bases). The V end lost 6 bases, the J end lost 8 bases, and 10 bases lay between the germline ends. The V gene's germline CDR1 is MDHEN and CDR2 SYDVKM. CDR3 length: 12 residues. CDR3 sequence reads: CASSSQGEKLFF. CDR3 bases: TGTGCCAGCAGCTCTCAGGGGGAAAAACTGTTTTTT.

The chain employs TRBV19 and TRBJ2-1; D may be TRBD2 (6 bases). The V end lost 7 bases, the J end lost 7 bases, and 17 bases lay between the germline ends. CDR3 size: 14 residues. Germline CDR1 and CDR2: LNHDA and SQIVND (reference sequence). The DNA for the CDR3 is TGTGCCAGTAAGGGGTCGGGGACTCGAAATGAGCAGTTCTTC. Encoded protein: CASKGSGTRNEQFF.

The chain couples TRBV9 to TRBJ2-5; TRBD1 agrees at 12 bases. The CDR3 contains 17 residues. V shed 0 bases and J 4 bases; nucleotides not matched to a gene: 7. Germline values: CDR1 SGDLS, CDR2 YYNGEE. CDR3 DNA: TGTGCCAGCAGCGTAGGCGGGACAGGGGGCGCGGGAGAGACCCAGTACTTC. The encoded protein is CASSVGGTGGAGETQYF.